The source of this T cell receptor (beta chain) is a study of human T cells and chemical hapten exposure (dated by TCRdb to about 2021). At the level of the whole study: For sensitization, 2% DPC in acetone was applied to a roughly 2 cm by roughly 2 cm area of upper inner arm skin. Patients additionally received weekly therapeutic DPC doses to the scalp throughout the roughly 25-week study period. Libraries were combined into a pool for sequencing, and differences in TCR yield between samples came mainly from small differences in library volumes within the pool. The patient cohort, mostly female, included alopecia areata with under or over 50% scalp involvement, alopecia totalis and alopecia universalis. Blood samples were taken from patients before sensitization (week 0) and then at 2, 6 and about 24 weeks after DPC sensitization. For TCR sequencing, blood came from some 31 alopecia patients at anywhere from one to four time points (pre-sensitization, 2, 6 and 24 weeks). In alopecia patients, the study followed how the peripheral blood TCR repertoire changed in vivo over primary and secondary sensitization to diphenylcyclopropenone (DPC), a hapten. Patch testing was performed on the upper back with Finn chambers containing 0.01% DPC, and the patch tests were scored after 6 days according to International Contact Dermatitis Research Group standards.

Ten or more counts support this clonotype. What this receptor recognizes is not known. Within one base of it there is no much larger clone, and no base qualities were kept. Study-level results and caveats: Repeated subsampling changed both the strength of the expansion versus patch-test correlation and the threshold at which the correlation became significant. No change with DPC sensitization was found in the number of TCRs above 1 in 1000 frequency, and no evidence of global repertoire structure alterations was found. Because all patients had alopecia, a presumed autoimmune disease, the immune response of the patients might differ from that of healthy individuals. Expanded TCRs formed significantly more large CDR3 similarity clusters than pre-sensitization or healthy control sets, consistent with antigen-driven responses. The number of PT1 expanded TCRs positively correlated with patch test score, significant at thresholds 8, 16 and 32 but not 4.

The CDR3 contains 13 residues, cysteine and phenylalanine counted. The CDR3 DNA has 39 bases and is translated from base 1. V is clipped by 4 bases and J by 4 bases, and the sequence between their germline boundaries is 8 bases long. Based on the germline V gene, the CDR1 and CDR2 sequences are SNHLY and FYNNEI. The intended sense of this specimen's time point label: pre-sensitization, week 0. In light of the paper, this sample's treatment or condition label describes: therapeutic diphenylcyclopropenone sensitization with weekly scalp DPC. At each patch-test visit, blood was drawn before the patch test was applied. To be eligible, patients had to be aged 18 to 70, diagnosed with alopecia and judged suitable for DPC therapy, while pregnant patients were excluded. Unfractionated whole blood was collected in Tempus Blood RNA tubes, and total RNA was extracted from that blood. The library was produced with RACE. The data were produced on a NextSeq 500. During library preparation, unique molecular identifiers were attached to individual cDNA molecules so that TCRs could be counted in a quantitative, reproducible way. From each blood RNA sample, both TCR alpha and TCR beta chains were sequenced. The original methods were these. Samples had a median of approximately 96,000 TCRs, with a range from about 23,224 to 690,600. The Decombinator software suite was used to annotate V, J and CDR3 in the TCR reads. Every sample was subsampled to the same number of TCRs (28,000) for the PS versus PT1 abundance plots. Expanded TCRs were defined as absent before sensitization and observed at least eight times at the 2-week time point. TCRdb cleaned the public reads at Q25 with fastp, built clones with MiXCR and kept in-frame beta chains. Duplicate CDR3 protein sequences are folded into a single record with the most common DNA and genes. The V and J calls come from TCRdb's annotation, not from the publication. Counted in this sample were 120,000 or so distinct CDR3 sequences; approximately 12% of them appeared once. About 3% of the sample comes from the top ten.

Sequencing used whole blood, obtained in connection with sensitization to the hapten diphenylcyclopropenone (DPC). This clonotype originated in a woman aged 18-29 years with alopecia areata. Some clones in this sample may be carry-over from other donors' samples. The V and J genes are TRBV2 and TRBJ2-4, and perhaps TRBD1 as D gene, on 6 matching bases. The CDR3 region: CASSVDSKNIQYF. The sequence in DNA is TGTGCCAGCAGTGTGGACAGTAAAAACATTCAGTACTTC.